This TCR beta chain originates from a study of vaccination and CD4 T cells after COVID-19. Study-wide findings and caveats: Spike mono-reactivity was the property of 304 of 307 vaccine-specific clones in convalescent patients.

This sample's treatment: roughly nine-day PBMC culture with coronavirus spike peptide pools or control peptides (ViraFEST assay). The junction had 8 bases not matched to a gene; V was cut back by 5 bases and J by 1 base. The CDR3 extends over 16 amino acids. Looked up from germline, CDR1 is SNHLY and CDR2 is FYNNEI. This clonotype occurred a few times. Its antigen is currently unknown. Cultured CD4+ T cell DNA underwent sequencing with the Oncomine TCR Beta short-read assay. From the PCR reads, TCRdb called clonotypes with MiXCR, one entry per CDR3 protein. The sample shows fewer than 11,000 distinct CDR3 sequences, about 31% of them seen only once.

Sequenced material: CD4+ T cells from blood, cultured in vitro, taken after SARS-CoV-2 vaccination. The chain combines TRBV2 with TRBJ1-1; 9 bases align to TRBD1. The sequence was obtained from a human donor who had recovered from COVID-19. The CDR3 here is CASSYRGLGSNTEAFF. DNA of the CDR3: TGTGCCAGCAGTTACAGGGGGCTGGGATCGAACACTGAAGCTTTCTTT.